This T cell receptor (beta chain) was sequenced in a study of blood T cell repertoires in COVID-19. This clone has only a few counts. V was trimmed by 0 bases and J by 9 bases, leaving 9 bases between them. In germline, CDR1 is LGHNA, CDR2 YNFKEQ. The CDR3 loop spans 13 amino acids. Assay: immunoSEQ multiplex PCR; the TCRdb copy retains only in-frame clones and omits some. The table shows more than 100,000 clones, with about 80% occurring only once. The rearrangement joins TRBV4-2 to TRBJ2-1; D remains unclear. The origin of this receptor is a woman aged 45-65 years with acute or convalescent COVID-19. The source material was peripheral blood. This CDR3 reads CASSQERVSEQFF. The CDR3 region has the DNA TGTGCCAGCAGCCAAGAACGTGTGAGTGAGCAGTTCTTC.